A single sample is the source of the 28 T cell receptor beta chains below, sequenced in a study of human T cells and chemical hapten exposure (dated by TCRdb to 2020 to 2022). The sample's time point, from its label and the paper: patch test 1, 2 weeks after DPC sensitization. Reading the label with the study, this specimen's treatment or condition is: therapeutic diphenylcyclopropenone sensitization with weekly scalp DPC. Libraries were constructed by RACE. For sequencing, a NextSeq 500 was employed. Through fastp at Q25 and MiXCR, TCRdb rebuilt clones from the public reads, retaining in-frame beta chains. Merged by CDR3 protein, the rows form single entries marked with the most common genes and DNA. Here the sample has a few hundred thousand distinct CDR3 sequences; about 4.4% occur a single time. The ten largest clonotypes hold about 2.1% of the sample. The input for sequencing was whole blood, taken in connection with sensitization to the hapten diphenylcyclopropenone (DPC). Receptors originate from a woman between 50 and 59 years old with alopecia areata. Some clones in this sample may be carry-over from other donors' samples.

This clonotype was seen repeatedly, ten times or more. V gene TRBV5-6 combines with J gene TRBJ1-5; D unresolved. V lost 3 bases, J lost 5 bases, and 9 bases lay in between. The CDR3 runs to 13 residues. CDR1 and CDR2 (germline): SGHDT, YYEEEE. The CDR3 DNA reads TGTGCCAGCAGCTCGGGAGGGCATCAGCCCCAGCATTTT. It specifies CASSSGGHQPQHF.

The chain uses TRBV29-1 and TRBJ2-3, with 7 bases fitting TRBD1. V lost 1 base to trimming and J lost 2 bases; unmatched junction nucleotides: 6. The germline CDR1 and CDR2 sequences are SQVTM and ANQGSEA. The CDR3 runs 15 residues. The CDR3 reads CSVEVGKGATDTQYF. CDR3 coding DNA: TGCAGCGTTGAAGTGGGAAAGGGGGCCACAGATACGCAGTATTTT.

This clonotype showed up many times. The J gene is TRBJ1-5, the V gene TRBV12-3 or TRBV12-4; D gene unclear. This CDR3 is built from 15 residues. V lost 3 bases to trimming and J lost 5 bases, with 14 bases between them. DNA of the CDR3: TGTGCCAGCAGTTTGGACCCGCCAGCGTATCAGCCCCAGCATTTT. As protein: CASSLDPPAYQPQHF.

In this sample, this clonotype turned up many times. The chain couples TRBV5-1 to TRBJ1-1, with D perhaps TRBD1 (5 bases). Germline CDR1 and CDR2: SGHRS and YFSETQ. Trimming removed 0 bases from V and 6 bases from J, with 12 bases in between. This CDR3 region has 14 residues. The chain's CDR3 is CASSLEGRGAEAFF. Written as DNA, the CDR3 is TGCGCCAGCAGCTTGGAAGGGAGGGGAGCTGAAGCTTTCTTT.

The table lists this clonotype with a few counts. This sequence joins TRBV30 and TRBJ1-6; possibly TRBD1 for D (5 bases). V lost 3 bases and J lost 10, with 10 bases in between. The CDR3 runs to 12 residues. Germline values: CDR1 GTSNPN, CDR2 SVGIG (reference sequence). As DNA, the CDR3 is TGTGCCTGGAGCCCCCGGGACTCACCCCTCCACTTT. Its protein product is CAWSPRDSPLHF.

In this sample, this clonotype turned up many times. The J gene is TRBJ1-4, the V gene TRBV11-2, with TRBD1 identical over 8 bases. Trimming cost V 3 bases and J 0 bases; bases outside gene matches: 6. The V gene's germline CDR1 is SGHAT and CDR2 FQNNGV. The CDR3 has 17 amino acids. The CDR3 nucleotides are TGTGCCAGCAGCTTTTTCGGACAGGGTGCAACTAATGAAAAACTGTTTTTT. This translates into CASSFFGQGATNEKLFF.

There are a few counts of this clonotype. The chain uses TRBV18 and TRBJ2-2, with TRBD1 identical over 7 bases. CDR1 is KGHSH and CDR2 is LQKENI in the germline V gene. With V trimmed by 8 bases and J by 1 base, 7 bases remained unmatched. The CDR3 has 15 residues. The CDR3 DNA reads TGTGCCAGCCGAGAGACAGGGCGGAACACCGGGGAGCTGTTTTTT. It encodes CASRETGRNTGELFF.

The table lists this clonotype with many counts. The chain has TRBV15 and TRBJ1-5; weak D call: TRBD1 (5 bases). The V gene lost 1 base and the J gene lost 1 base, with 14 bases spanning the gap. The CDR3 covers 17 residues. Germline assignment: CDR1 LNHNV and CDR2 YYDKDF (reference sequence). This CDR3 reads CATSRGSGRGSNQPQHF. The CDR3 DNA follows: TGTGCCACCAGCAGAGGCTCGGGGCGGGGGAGCAATCAGCCCCAGCATTTT.

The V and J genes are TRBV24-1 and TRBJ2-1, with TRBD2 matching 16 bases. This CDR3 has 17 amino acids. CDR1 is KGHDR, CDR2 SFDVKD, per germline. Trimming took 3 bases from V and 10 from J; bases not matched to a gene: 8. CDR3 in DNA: TGTGCCACCAGTGATGCCAGAGGGACTAGCGGGAGGGAGGAGCAGTTCTTC. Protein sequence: CATSDARGTSGREEQFF.

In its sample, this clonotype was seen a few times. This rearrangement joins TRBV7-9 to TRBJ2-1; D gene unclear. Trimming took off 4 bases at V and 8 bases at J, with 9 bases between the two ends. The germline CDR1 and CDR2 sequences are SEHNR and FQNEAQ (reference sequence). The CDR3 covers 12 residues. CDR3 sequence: CASSSLVYEQFF. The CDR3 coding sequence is TGTGCCAGCAGCTCTTTAGTCTATGAGCAGTTCTTC.

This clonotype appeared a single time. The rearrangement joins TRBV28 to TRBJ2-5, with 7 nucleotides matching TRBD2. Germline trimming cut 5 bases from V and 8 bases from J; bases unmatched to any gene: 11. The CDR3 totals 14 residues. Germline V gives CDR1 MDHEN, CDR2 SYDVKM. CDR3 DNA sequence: TGTGCCAGCAGTCCCCAACTAGCGCCGGTAACCCAGTACTTC. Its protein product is CASSPQLAPVTQYF. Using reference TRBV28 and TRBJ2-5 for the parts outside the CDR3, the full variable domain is DVKVTQSSRYLVKRTGEKVFLECVQDMDHENMFWYRQDPGLGLRLIYFSYDVKMKEKGDIPEGYSVSREKKERFSLILESASTNQTSMYLCASSPQLAPVTQYFGPGTRLLVL.

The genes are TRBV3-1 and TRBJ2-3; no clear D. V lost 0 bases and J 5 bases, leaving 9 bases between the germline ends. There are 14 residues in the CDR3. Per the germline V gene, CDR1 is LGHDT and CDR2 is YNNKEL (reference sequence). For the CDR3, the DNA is TGTGCCAGCAGCCAAGAGATCCAGCAAGATACGCAGTATTTT. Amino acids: CASSQEIQQDTQYF.

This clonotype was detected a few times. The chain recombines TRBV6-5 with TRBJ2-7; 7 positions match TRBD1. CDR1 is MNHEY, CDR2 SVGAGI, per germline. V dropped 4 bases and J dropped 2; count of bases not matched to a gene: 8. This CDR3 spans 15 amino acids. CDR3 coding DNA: TGTGCCAGCAGTTCCCGTCACAGGGGCGCCTACGAGCAGTACTTC. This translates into CASSSRHRGAYEQYF.

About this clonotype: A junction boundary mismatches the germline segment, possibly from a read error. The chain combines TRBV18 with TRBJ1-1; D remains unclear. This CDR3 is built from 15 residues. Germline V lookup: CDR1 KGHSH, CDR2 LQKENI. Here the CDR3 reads CASSPQMDMNAEAFF. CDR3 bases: TGTGCCAGCTCACCACAGATGGATATGAACGCTGAAGCTTTCTTT.

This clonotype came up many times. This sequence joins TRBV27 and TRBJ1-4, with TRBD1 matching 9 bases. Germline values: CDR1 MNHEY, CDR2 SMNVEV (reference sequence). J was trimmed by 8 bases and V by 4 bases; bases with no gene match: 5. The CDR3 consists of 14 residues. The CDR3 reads CASSWDRVGEKLFF. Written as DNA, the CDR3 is TGTGCCAGCAGTTGGGACAGGGTAGGAGAAAAACTGTTTTTT.

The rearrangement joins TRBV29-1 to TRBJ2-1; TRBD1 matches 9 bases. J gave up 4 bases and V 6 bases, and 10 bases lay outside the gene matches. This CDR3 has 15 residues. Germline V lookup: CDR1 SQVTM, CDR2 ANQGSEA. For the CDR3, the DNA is TGCAGCGTACTTCCGGGACAGGGCCTTTACAATGAGCAGTTCTTC. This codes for CSVLPGQGLYNEQFF.

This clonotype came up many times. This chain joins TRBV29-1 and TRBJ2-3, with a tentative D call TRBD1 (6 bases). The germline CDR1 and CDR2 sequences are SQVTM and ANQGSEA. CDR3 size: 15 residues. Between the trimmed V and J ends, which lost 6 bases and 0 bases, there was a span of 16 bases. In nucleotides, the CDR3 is TGCAGCGTGGTTCGGACAGCCTCCAGCACAGATACGCAGTATTTT. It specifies CSVVRTASSTDTQYF.

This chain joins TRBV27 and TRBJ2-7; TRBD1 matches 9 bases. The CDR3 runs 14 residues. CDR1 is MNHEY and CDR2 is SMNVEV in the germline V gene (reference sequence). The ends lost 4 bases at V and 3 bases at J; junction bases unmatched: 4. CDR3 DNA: TGTGCCAGCAGTTCACAGGGGGCCATCTACGAGCAGTACTTC. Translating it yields CASSSQGAIYEQYF.

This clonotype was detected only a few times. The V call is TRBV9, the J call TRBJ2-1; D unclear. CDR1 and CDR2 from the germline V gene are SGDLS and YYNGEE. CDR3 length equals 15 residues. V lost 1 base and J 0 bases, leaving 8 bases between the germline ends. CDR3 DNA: TGTGCCAGCAGCGTAAGCTCTAGCTCCTACAATGAGCAGTTCTTC. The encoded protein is CASSVSSSSYNEQFF.

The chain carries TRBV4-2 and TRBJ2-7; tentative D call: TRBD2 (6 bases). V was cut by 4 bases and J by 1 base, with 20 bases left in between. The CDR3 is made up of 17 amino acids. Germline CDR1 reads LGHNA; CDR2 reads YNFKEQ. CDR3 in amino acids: CASSRTPSGGASYEQYF. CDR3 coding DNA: TGTGCCAGCAGCCGCACTCCCAGTGGCGGGGCATCCTACGAGCAGTACTTC.

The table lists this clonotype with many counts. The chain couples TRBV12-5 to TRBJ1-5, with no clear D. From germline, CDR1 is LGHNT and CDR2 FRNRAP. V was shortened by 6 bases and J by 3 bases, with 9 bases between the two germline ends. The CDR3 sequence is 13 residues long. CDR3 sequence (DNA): TGTGCTAGTGGGGTAGGGTTCAATCAGCCCCAGCATTTT. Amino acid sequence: CASGVGFNQPQHF.

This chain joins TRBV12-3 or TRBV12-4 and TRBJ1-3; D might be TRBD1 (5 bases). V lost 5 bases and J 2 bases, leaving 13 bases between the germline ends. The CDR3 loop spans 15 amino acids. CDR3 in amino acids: CASSPQAGTGNTIYF. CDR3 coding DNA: TGTGCCAGCAGTCCCCAGGCAGGGACTGGAAACACCATATATTTT.

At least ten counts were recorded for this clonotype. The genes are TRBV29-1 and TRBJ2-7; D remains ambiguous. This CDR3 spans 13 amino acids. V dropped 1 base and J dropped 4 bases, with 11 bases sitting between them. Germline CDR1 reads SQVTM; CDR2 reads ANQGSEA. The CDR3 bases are TGCAGCGTTGAAGGTCGGGCGCCATACGAGCAGTACTTC. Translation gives CSVEGRAPYEQYF.

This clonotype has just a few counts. The CDR3 region has the DNA TGTGCCAGCAGCCAAGGACATCGGTTTACTGAAGCTTTCTTT. Protein sequence: CASSQGHRFTEAFF. The V gene is TRBV3-1, the J gene TRBJ1-1; no firm D call. Germline V lookup: CDR1 LGHDT, CDR2 YNNKEL (reference sequence). The CDR3 runs 14 residues. V shed 1 base and J shed 5 bases, with 11 bases lying between them.

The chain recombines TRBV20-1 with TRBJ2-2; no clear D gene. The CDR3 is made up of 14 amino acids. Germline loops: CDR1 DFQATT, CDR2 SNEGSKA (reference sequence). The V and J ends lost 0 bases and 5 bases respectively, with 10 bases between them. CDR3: CSARDVLRTGELFF. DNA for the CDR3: TGCAGTGCTAGAGATGTCTTGAGAACCGGGGAGCTGTTTTTT.

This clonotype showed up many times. The CDR3 coding sequence is TGTGCCAGCAGCGTAGAATCAGGGACTAGCGCCAATGAGCAGTTCTTC. Amino acid sequence: CASSVESGTSANEQFF. The chain recombines TRBV9 with TRBJ2-1; the match to TRBD2 covers 10 bases. The CDR3 loop spans 16 amino acids. V lost 0 bases and J lost 6; bases outside the gene matches: 6. In germline, CDR1 is SGDLS, CDR2 YYNGEE. Supplemented by reference TRBV9 and TRBJ2-1, the full variable domain reads DSGVTQTPKHLITATGQRVTLRCSPRSGDLSVYWYQQSLDQGLQFLIQYYNGEERAKGNILERFSAQQFPDLHSELNLSSLELGDSALYFCASSVESGTSANEQFFGPGTRLTVL.

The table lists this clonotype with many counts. The CDR3 loop is CASSLVSGGVNTEAFF. The DNA for the CDR3 is TGTGCCAGCAGCTTAGTTTCCGGGGGAGTGAACACTGAAGCTTTCTTT. The V and J genes are TRBV7-2 and TRBJ1-1; TRBD1 might be the D (5 bases). Germline V CDR1 and CDR2: SGHTA, FQGNSA. The CDR3 runs to 16 residues. V lost 1 base to trimming and J lost 0 bases, with 12 bases between them.

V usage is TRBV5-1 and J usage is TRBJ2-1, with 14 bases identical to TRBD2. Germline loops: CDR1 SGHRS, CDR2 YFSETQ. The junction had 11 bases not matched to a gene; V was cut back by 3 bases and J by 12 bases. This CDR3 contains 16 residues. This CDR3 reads CASSSPTSGGEWGQFF. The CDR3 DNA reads TGCGCCAGCAGCTCCCCGACTAGCGGGGGGGAATGGGGGCAGTTCTTC. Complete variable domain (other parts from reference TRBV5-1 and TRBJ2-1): KAGVTQTPRYLIKTRGQQVTLSCSPISGHRSVSWYQQTPGQGLQFLFEYFSETQRNKGNFPGRFSGRQFSNSRSEMNVSTLELGDSALYLCASSSPTSGGEWGQFFGPGTRLTVL.